This entry describes one TCR beta chain. The specificity of this receptor is unknown. Base qualities are missing; no much larger clone stands one base away. Library generation was performed with the immunoSEQ multiplex PCR assay. The study's processing was this. A statistical classification framework was developed to diagnose cytomegalovirus status using the catalog of TCR beta chain sequences. TCRdb took over this immuneACCESS table, retaining in-frame rearrangements with V and J assigned. Such tables are incomplete; in checked studies, under half of the missing clones stem from an unresolved V gene, and the remainder is unexplained. The V and J calls and clone size come from that table; D and trimming were worked out from the DNA. The sample table contains 200,000 to 300,000 clones; only one count was recorded for about 90% of them. Together, the top ten hold approximately 3% of the sample. The donors belonged to the validation cohort of around 120 subjects, which was separate from the approximately 700-subject first cohort.

Cut back by 2 bases and 1 base, the V and J ends lie 14 bases apart. Based on the germline V gene (reference sequence), the CDR1 and CDR2 sequences are SEHNR and FQNEAQ. The CDR3 contains 17 residues, cysteine and phenylalanine counted. The sequence is cut down to CDR3 DNA, 51 bases in frame from base 1. This entry is derived from a study of cytomegalovirus exposure and HLA in healthy donors (dated by TCRdb to the late 2010s). Background for the entire study: A later analysis indicated that the roughly 130 validation repertoires were generated on the platform also employed for the 650 to 850 repertoires of the first cohort. The study aimed to test whether signatures of past pathogen exposure could be identified by cataloging public T cell receptors. Along with the roughly 700-subject first cohort, a separate validation cohort of more than 90 different subjects was used. High-throughput TCR immunosequencing, statistical association of individual TCRs with disease status, and machine learning were combined to predict cytomegalovirus infection status.

General study outcomes and caveats: Most TCR sequences were seen in very few donors, while some public TCRs were found in many individuals. A few of the identified cytomegalovirus-associated TCR beta chains were confirmed in vitro to be specific for cytomegalovirus antigens. The authors suggested that the approach could potentially be generalized to other disease states and immunological phenotypes. A later analysis had no HLA typing for the validation cohort, so co-occurrence there was scored across all 110 or so repertoires. In a later analysis, TCRs clustered in the first cohort were found to also tend to co-occur in the 120 validation repertoires, with roughly 93% of cluster scores above 0. In the study, approximately 160 TCR beta chains were listed as associated with cytomegalovirus. The classifier was reported to diagnose cytomegalovirus status with high specificity and sensitivity in both the original cohort and the validation cohort.

The receptor chain draws on TRBV7-9 and TRBJ2-2; tentative D gene TRBD1, with 6 bases matching. Sequenced: PBMCs. The TCR was taken from a woman in her twenties or thirties in good health and CMV-seronegative. The CDR3 loop reads CASSLSIARGNTGELFF. The DNA sequence follows: TGTGCCAGCAGCTTAAGTATTGCCAGGGGGAACACCGGGGAGCTGTTTTTT.